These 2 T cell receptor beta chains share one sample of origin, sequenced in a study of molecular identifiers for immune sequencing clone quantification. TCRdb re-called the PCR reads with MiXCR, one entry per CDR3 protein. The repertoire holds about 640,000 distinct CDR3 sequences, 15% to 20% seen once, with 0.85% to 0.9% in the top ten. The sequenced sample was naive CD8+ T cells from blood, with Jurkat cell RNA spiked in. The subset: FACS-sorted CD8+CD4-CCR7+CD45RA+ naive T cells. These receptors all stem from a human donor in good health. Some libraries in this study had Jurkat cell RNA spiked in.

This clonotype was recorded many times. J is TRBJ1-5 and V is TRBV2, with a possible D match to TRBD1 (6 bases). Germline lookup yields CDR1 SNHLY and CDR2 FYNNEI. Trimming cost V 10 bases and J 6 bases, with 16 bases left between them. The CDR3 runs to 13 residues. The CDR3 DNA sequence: TGTGCCACCTCCCACAGGGAAAGTCAGCCCCAGCATTTT. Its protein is CATSHRESQPQHF.

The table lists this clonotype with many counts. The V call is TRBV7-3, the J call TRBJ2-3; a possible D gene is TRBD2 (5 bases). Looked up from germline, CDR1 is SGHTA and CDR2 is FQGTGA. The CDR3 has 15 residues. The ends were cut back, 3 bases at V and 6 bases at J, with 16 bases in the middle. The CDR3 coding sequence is TGTGCCAGCAGCTTTATTGGCGGGCCTGGGGATACGCAGTATTTT. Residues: CASSFIGGPGDTQYF.